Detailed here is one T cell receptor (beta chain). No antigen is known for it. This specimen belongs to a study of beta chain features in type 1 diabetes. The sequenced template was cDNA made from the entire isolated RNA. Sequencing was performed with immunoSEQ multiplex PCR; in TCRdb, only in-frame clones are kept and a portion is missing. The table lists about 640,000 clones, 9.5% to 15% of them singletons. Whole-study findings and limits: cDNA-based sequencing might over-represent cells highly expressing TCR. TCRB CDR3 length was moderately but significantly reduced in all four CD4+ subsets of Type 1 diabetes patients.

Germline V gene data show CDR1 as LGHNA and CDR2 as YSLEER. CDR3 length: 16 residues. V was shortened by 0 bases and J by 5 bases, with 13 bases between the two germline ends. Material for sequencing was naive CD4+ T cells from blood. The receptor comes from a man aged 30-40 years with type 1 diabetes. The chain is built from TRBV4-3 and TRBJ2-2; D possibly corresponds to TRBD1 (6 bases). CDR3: CASSQESSGATGELFF. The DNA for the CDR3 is TGCGCCAGCAGCCAAGAATCATCAGGGGCTACCGGGGAGCTGTTTTTT.